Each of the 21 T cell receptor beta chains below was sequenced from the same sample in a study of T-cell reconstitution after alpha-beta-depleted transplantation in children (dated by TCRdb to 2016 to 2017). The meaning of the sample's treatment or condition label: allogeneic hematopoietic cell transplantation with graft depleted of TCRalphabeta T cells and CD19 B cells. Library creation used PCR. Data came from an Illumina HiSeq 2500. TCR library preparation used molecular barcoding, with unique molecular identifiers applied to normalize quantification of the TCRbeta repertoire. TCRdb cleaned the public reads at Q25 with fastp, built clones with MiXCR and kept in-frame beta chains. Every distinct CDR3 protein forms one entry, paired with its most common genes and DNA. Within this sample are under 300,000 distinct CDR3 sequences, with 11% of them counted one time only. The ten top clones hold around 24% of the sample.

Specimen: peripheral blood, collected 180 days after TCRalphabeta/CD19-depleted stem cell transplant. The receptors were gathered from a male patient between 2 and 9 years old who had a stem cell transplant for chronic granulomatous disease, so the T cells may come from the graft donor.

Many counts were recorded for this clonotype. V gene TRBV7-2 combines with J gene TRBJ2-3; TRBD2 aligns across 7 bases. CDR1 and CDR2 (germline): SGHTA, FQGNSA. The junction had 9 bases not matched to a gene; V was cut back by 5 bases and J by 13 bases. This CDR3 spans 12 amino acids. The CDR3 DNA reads TGTGCCAGCAGCCCGGTAGGCGGGAGCAAGTATTTT. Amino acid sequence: CASSPVGGSKYF. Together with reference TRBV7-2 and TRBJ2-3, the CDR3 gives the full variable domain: GAGVSQSPSNKVTEKGKDVELRCDPISGHTALYWYRQSLGQGLEFLIYFQGNSAPDKSGLPSDRFSAERTGGSVSTLTIQRTQQEDSAVYLCASSPVGGSKYFGPGTRLTVL.

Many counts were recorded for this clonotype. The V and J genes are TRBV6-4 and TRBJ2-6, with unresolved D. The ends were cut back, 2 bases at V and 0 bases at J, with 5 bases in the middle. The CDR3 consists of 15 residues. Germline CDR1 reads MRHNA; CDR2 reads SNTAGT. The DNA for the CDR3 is TGTGCCAGCAGTGACGACGGCTCTGGGGCCAACGTCCTGACTTTC. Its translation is CASSDDGSGANVLTF.

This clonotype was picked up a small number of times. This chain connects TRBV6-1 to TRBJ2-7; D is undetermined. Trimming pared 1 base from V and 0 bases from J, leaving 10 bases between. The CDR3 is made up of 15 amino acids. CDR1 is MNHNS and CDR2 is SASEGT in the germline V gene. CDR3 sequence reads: CASSEGRASSYEQYF. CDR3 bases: TGTGCCAGCAGTGAAGGCCGGGCGAGCTCCTACGAGCAGTACTTC.

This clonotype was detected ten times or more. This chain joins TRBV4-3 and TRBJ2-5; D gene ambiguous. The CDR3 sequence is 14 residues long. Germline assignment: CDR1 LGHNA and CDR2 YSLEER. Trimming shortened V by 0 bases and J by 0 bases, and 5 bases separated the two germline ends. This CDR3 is CASSQDSNQETQYF. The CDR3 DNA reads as TGCGCCAGCAGCCAAGACTCCAACCAAGAGACCCAGTACTTC.

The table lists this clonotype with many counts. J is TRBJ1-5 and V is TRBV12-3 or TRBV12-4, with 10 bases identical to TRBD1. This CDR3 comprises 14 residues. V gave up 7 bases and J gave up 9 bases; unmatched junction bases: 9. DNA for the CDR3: TGTGCCAGCACCACGCCGGGACAGGGGATGCCCCAGCATTTT. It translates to CASTTPGQGMPQHF.

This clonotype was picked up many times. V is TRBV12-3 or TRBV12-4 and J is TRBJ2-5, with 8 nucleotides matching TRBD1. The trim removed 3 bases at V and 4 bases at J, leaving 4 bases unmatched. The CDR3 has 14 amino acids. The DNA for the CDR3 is TGTGCCAGCAGTTTCCAGGACAGGGCAGAGACCCAGTACTTC. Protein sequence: CASSFQDRAETQYF.

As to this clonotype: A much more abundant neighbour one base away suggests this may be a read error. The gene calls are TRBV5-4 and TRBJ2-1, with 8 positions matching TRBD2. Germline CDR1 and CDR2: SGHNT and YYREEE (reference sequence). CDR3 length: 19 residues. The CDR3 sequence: CASSLGAGGVSSSYNKQFF. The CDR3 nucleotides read TGTGCCAGCAGCTTGGGGGCGGGAGGCGTCTCGAGCTCCTACAATAAGCAGTTCTTC.

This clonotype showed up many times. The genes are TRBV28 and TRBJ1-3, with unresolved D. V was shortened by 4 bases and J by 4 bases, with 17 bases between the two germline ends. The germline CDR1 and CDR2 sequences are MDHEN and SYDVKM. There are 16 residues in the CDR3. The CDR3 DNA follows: TGTGCCAGCAGTTCAACATACGGACTGTTCGGAAACACCATATATTTT. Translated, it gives CASSSTYGLFGNTIYF.

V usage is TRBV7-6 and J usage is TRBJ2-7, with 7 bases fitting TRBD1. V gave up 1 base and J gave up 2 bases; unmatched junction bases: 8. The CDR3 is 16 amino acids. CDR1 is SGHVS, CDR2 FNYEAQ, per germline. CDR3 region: CASSLGNLGQTYEQYF. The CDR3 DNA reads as TGTGCCAGCAGCTTAGGGAACTTGGGACAGACCTACGAGCAGTACTTC.

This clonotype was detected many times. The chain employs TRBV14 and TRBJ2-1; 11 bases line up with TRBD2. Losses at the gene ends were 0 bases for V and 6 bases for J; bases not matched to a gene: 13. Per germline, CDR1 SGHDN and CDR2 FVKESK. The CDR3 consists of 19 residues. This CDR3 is CASSQEAPLGSGRANEQFF. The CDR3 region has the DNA TGTGCCAGCAGCCAAGAGGCGCCCTTGGGTAGCGGGAGGGCCAATGAGCAGTTCTTC.

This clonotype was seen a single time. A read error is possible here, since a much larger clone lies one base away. CDR3 loop: CASRQGSEQYF. DNA of the CDR3: TGTGCCAGCAGGCAGGGGTCCGAGCAGTACTTC. The chain joins TRBV28 to TRBJ2-7, with D perhaps matching TRBD1 (6 bases). The CDR3 is 11 amino acids. Per germline, CDR1 MDHEN and CDR2 SYDVKM. Trimming took off 6 bases at V and 6 bases at J, with 9 bases between the two ends.

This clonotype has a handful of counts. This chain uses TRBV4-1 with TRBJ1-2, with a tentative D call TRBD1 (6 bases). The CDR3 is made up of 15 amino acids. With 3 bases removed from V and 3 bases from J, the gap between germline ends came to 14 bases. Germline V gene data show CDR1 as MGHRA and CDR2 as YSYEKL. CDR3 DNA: TGCGCCAGCAGCCAGGAGTACAGGGCCTACTATGGCTACACCTTC. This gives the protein CASSQEYRAYYGYTF.

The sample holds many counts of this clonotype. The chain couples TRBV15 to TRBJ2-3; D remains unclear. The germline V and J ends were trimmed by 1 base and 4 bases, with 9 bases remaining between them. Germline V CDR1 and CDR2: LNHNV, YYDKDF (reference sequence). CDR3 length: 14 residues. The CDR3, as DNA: TGTGCCACCAGCAGAGCCCATGGGGCAGATACGCAGTATTTT. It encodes CATSRAHGADTQYF.

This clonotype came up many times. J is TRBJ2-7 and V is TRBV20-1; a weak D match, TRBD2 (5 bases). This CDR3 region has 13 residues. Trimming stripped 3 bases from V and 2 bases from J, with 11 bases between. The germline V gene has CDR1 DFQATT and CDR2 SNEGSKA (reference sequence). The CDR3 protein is CSARSPGTYEQYF. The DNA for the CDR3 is TGCAGTGCTAGGTCCCCGGGAACCTACGAGCAGTACTTC.

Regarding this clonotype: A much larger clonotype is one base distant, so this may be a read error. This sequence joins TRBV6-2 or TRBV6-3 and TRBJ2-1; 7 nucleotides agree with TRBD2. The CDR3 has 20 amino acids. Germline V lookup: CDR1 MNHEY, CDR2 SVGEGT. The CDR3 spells CASSYSMGRYGAGKYNKQFF. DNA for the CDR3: TGTGCCAGCAGTTACTCGATGGGTCGCTACGGAGCGGGAAAGTACAATAAGCAGTTCTTC.

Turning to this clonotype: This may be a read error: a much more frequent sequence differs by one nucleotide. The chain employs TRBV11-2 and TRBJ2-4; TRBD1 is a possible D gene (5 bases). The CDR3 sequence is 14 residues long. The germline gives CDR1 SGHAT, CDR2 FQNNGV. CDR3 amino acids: CASSLEGVGNIQHF. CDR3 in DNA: TGTGCCAGCAGCTTAGAAGGGGTTGGGAACATTCAGCACTTC.

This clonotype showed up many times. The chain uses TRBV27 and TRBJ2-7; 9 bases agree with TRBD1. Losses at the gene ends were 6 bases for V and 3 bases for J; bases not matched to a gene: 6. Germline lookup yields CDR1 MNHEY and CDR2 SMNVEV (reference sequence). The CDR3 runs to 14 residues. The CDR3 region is CASSPETGGYEQYF. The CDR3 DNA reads TGTGCCAGCAGCCCAGAGACAGGGGGCTACGAGCAGTACTTC.

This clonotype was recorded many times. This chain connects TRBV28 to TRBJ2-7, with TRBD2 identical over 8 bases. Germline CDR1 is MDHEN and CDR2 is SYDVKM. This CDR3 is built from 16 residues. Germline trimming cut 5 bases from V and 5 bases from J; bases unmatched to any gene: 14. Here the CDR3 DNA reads TGTGCCAGCAGTCCCCATATGGTAGCGGGACCCCACGAGCAGTACTTC. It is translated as CASSPHMVAGPHEQYF.

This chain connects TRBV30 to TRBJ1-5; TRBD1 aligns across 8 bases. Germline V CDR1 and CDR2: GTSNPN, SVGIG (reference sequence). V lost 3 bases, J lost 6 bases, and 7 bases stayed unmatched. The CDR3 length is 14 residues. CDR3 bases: TGTGCCTGGAGCTCCGCAGGGGGCTTTCAGCCCCAGCATTTT. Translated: CAWSSAGGFQPQHF.

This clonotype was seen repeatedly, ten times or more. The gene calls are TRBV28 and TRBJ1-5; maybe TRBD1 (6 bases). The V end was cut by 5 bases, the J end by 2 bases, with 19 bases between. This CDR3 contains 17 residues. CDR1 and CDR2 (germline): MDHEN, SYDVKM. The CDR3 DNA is TGTGCCAGCAGTCCCGAACAGGGATTGGGCGGCAATCAGCCCCAGCATTTT. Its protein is CASSPEQGLGGNQPQHF.

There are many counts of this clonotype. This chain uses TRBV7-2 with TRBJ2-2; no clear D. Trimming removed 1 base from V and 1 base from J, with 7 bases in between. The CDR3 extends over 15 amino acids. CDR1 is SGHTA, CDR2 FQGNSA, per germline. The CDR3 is CASSLVRGNTGELFF. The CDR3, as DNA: TGTGCCAGCAGCTTAGTTCGTGGGAACACCGGGGAGCTGTTTTTT.